Listed here is a single T cell receptor beta chain. This entry comes from a study of technical replicates of blood from a few donors. This CDR3 comprises 15 residues. Germline CDR1 reads LGHNA; CDR2 reads YSLEER. V was clipped by 0 bases and J by 4 bases; unmatched bases: 1. Profiled with immunoSEQ multiplex PCR; TCRdb holds only in-frame clones, not every one. The sample carries 45,000 to 55,000 clones, roughly 95% recorded once. Sequencing was carried out using T cells isolated from PBMCs. The clonotype was recovered from a human donor in good health. The genes are TRBV4-3 and TRBJ1-5; TRBD1 agrees at 9 bases. CDR3 sequence: CASSQETGGNQPQHF. CDR3 in DNA: TGCGCCAGCAGCCAAGAGACAGGGGGTAATCAGCCCCAGCATTTT.